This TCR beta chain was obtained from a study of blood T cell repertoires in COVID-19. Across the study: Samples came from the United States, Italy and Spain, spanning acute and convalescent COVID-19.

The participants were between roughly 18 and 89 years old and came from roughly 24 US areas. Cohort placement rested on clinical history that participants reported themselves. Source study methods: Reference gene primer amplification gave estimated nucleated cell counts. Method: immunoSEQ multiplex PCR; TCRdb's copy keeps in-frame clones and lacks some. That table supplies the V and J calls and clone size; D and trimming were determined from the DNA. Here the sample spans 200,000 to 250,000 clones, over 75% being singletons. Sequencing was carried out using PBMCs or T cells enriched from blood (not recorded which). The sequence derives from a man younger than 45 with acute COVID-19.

CDR3 in DNA: TGTGCCAGCAGCCAAGGGGTTACGGCTGGAAACACCATATATTTT. Its translation: CASSQGVTAGNTIYF. The chain carries TRBV7-9 and TRBJ1-3; maybe TRBD1 (5 bases). CDR1 and CDR2 (germline): SEHNR, FQNEAQ (reference sequence). The ends were cut back, 5 bases at V and 2 bases at J, with 13 bases in the middle. This CDR3 has 15 residues.